Following are 5 T cell receptor beta chains from one sample sequenced in a study of blood T cell repertoires in COVID-19. Profiling relied on immunoSEQ multiplex PCR, and the TCRdb table lists in-frame clones only, not all of them. The profile shows 150,000 to 200,000 clones, around 81% of them singletons. Sequencing was performed on peripheral blood. The receptors shown here come from a human donor with acute or convalescent COVID-19. The donor label of this sample is uncertain.

This clone was found a few times. The rearrangement uses TRBV7-8 and TRBJ2-1, with D unresolved. V lost 5 bases to trimming and J lost 4 bases, with 9 bases between them. This CDR3 spans 13 amino acids. Germline CDR1 and CDR2: SGHVS and FQNEAQ. The CDR3 spells CASSTTSYNEQFF. CDR3 bases: TGTGCCAGCAGCACTACCAGTTACAATGAGCAGTTCTTC. The full variable domain, with the rest looked up from reference TRBV7-8 and TRBJ2-1, is GAGVSQSPRYKVAKRGQDVALRCDPISGHVSLFWYQQALGQGPEFLTYFQNEAQLDKSGLPSDRFFAERPEGSVSTLKIQRTQQEDSAVYLCASSTTSYNEQFFGPGTRLTVL.

This CDR3 is CAWRLAGGRDTQYF. The CDR3 DNA reads TGTGCCTGGAGACTAGCGGGAGGCCGAGATACGCAGTATTTT. The chain has TRBV30 and TRBJ2-3, with TRBD2 matching 12 bases. From germline, CDR1 is GTSNPN and CDR2 SVGIG (reference sequence). CDR3 size: 14 residues. After removal of 3 bases from V and 5 bases from J, the junction contained 3 bases not matched to a gene.

CDR3: CASTQTGAHYEQYF. The CDR3 DNA sequence: TGTGCCAGTACACAGACAGGGGCTCACTACGAGCAGTACTTC. The chain links TRBV19 to TRBJ2-7, with TRBD1 matching over 8 bases. V shed 7 bases, J shed 3 bases, and the junction held 8 bases outside the gene matches. Germline CDR1 LNHDA, CDR2 SQIVND (reference sequence). The CDR3 covers 14 residues.

As regards this clone: It is unclear where the CDR3 begins or ends on the DNA, so no DNA is shown, and the CDR3 is as TCRdb lists it. The rearrangement uses TRBV7-9 and TRBJ2-5; the DNA was not compared with TRBD1, the D call given in the table. CDR1 and CDR2 (germline): SEHNR, FQNEAQ (reference sequence). The CDR3 extends over 17 residues, inclusive of both ends. This CDR3 reads CASSPSVAGYQGETQYF.

This rearrangement joins TRBV9 to TRBJ2-1; weak D call: TRBD2 (6 bases). Germline CDR1 SGDLS, CDR2 YYNGEE. Trimming cost V 3 bases and J 0 bases, with 19 bases left between them. The CDR3 extends over 18 amino acids. For the CDR3, the DNA is TGTGCCAGCAGCGCCAATCTAGCGTACTACAGCTCCTACAATGAGCAGTTCTTC. Protein product: CASSANLAYYSSYNEQFF.